The entry below gives a single T cell receptor (beta chain) sequence along with its context. UMIs accompanied the 5'RACE template switching by which TCR beta cDNA was made. TCRdb reprocessed the 5' RACE reads and reports one entry per CDR3 protein, with no DNA. This sample's clone table lists fewer than 550,000 distinct CDR3 sequences. The source of the sample is a study of T cells expressing NK-cell markers. About the study: Most of the eight sequenced donors were HCMV-seropositive; one was seronegative.

Germline V gene lookup returns CDR1 SQVTM and CDR2 ANQGSEA. CDR3 length: 13 amino acids. The chain couples TRBV29-1 to TRBJ1-1. The receptor was derived from a woman aged 45 to 65 in good health. Sequencing was carried out using blood T cells: a sorted CD56 or NKG2C T cell subset, CD4+ or CD8+ T cells, or bulk PBMC T cells (not recorded which). Here the CDR3 reads CSVARRQDPRAFF. Drawing the rest from reference TRBV29-1 and TRBJ1-1, the complete variable domain is SAVISQKPSRDICQRGTSLTIQCQVDSQVTMMFWYRQQPGQSLTLIATANQGSEATYESGFVIDKFPISRPNLTFSTLTVSNMSPEDSSIYLCSVARRQDPRAFFGQGTRLTVV.